Here is one T cell receptor (beta chain) with its context. The antigen remains undetermined. CDR1 and CDR2 from the germline V gene are SEHNR and FQNEAQ (reference sequence). Trimming stripped 5 bases from V and 1 base from J, with 12 bases between. The CDR3 spans 15 residues. This sample stems from a study of a mutant IDH1 vaccine in newly diagnosed glioma. Study overall: In some groups vaccination began 4-6 weeks post-radiotherapy; others received it with temozolomide.

The time point is: week 5, during vaccination. Topical imiquimod accompanied each vaccine dose, which consisted of 300 ug of mutant IDH1 20-mer peptide. Sequencing used immunoSEQ multiplex PCR; TCRdb keeps in-frame clones, though not all of them. Here the sample spans 50,000 to 75,000 clones, roughly 80% being singletons. The TCR was taken from a woman in her forties or fifties with glioma. The chain carries TRBV7-9 and TRBJ2-1; a weak D match, TRBD2 (6 bases). The sample was PBMCs, taken from a glioma patient whose treatment included an IDH1 peptide vaccine. CDR3 in amino acids: CASSPAGKSYNEQFF. CDR3 bases: TGTGCCAGCAGCCCCGCGGGAAAGTCCTACAATGAGCAGTTCTTC.